One sample yielded the 29 T cell receptor beta chains listed below, sequenced in a study of T cell changes during pregnancy in multiple sclerosis. Sequencing used immunoSEQ multiplex PCR; TCRdb keeps in-frame clones, though not all of them. The data show tens of thousands of clones, with more than 75% seen just once and around 1.5% held by the top ten. Sequenced input: PBMCs (not recorded whether the cells were cultured). These receptor sequences come from a female donor with multiple sclerosis, enrolled in a pregnancy study.

This clone has a single count. This rearrangement joins TRBV7-3 to TRBJ1-1, with D uncertain. Between the trimmed V and J ends, which lost 2 bases and 11 bases, there was a span of 18 bases. The CDR3 has 14 amino acids. Germline CDR1 reads SGHTA; CDR2 reads FQGTGA. CDR3 DNA: TGTGCCAGCAGCTTAGAGGGCCCAAACGGTCGGGCTTTCTTT. This sequence encodes CASSLEGPNGRAFF.

The chain couples TRBV5-1 to TRBJ2-3; D unresolved. In germline, CDR1 is SGHRS, CDR2 YFSETQ. The ends were cut back, 0 bases at V and 4 bases at J, with 6 bases in the middle. The CDR3 is made up of 13 amino acids. DNA for the CDR3: TGCGCCAGCAGCTTGGGGGTGGCAGATACGCAGTATTTT. Amino acids: CASSLGVADTQYF.

The V and J genes are TRBV9 and TRBJ2-7, with 8 nucleotides matching TRBD2. The CDR3 length is 16 residues. V was clipped by 2 bases and J by 7 bases; unmatched bases: 14. Germline assignment: CDR1 SGDLS and CDR2 YYNGEE. The chain's CDR3 is CASSVVSGRDPEEQYF. CDR3 bases: TGTGCCAGCAGCGTGGTTTCCGGGAGGGATCCGGAAGAGCAGTACTTC.

The V and J genes are TRBV27 and TRBJ2-7; TRBD1 matches 9 bases. The germline gives CDR1 MNHEY, CDR2 SMNVEV (reference sequence). The CDR3 has 15 amino acids. V dropped 5 bases and J dropped 4; count of bases not matched to a gene: 9. This CDR3 reads CASSRTGTGTYEQYF. The CDR3 bases are TGTGCCAGCAGTCGAACCGGGACAGGGACTTACGAGCAGTACTTC.

This sequence joins TRBV6-1 and TRBJ2-3; tentatively, D is TRBD2 (6 bases). Trimming cost V 1 base and J 3 bases, with 11 bases left between them. The CDR3 contains 15 residues. CDR1 and CDR2 from the germline V gene are MNHNS and SASEGT. CDR3 residues: CASSEGTTVTDTQYF. CDR3 bases: TGTGCCAGCAGTGAAGGGACTACAGTAACAGATACGCAGTATTTT.

The chain is built from TRBV6-4 and TRBJ1-5; 11 positions agree with TRBD1. Germline CDR1 and CDR2: MRHNA and SNTAGT. The CDR3 runs 14 residues. V shed 2 bases and J 6 bases; nucleotides not matched to a gene: 0. The CDR3 bases are TGTGCCAGCAGTGACGGGACAGGGGGTCAGCCCCAGCATTTT. Its translation is CASSDGTGGQPQHF.

This clone came up a few times. This chain links TRBV7-2 with TRBJ1-1; D gene unclear. This CDR3 is built from 13 residues. Trimming pared 3 bases from V and 1 base from J, leaving 6 bases between. CDR1 and CDR2 from the germline V gene are SGHTA and FQGNSA. The CDR3 sequence is CASSLSQNTEAFF. The CDR3 region has the DNA TGTGCCAGCAGCTTGAGTCAGAACACTGAAGCTTTCTTT.

CDR3 amino acids: CASRRTGTNQPQHF. CDR3 nucleotide sequence: TGTGCCAGCAGGAGAACAGGGACCAATCAGCCCCAGCATTTT. J is TRBJ1-5 and V is TRBV28; perhaps TRBD1 as D (6 bases). CDR1 and CDR2 from the germline V gene are MDHEN and SYDVKM. The CDR3 consists of 14 residues. V was trimmed by 6 bases and J by 3 bases, leaving 12 bases between them.

V usage is TRBV6-5 and J usage is TRBJ2-1; D perhaps matches TRBD2 (5 bases). Trimming took 4 bases from V and 0 from J, leaving 13 bases between them. Per the germline V gene, CDR1 is MNHEY and CDR2 is SVGAGI. This CDR3 is built from 16 residues. This chain's CDR3 is CASSSGGWGSYNEQFF. CDR3 sequence (DNA): TGTGCCAGCAGTTCCGGAGGTTGGGGCTCCTACAATGAGCAGTTCTTC.

J is TRBJ2-3 and V is TRBV29-1; D is ambiguous. V dropped 5 bases and J dropped 1 base, with 13 bases sitting between them. Germline assignment: CDR1 SQVTM and CDR2 ANQGSEA. The CDR3 is 14 amino acids. CDR3: CSVCLGDGTDTQYF. The CDR3 region has the DNA TGCAGCGTTTGCTTGGGCGATGGCACAGATACGCAGTATTTT.

The V call is TRBV11-2, the J call TRBJ2-7; 10 bases line up with TRBD1. V shed 3 bases and J 5 bases; nucleotides not matched to a gene: 10. Germline values: CDR1 SGHAT, CDR2 FQNNGV. The CDR3 is 16 residues long. The chain's CDR3 is CASSFSSRDRGNEQYF. The CDR3 coding sequence is TGTGCCAGCAGCTTCTCATCCCGGGACAGGGGCAACGAGCAGTACTTC.

The V call is TRBV5-4, the J call TRBJ2-3, with 12 positions matching TRBD2. CDR1 and CDR2 from the germline V gene are SGHNT and YYREEE (reference sequence). The CDR3 is 17 amino acids. Germline trimming cut 4 bases from V and 4 bases from J; bases unmatched to any gene: 10. The CDR3, as DNA: TGTGCCAGCAGCACCCGACTAGCGGGAGAGGGGGCAGATACGCAGTATTTT. Protein: CASSTRLAGEGADTQYF.

This clone was seen more than once but under ten times. The CDR3 sequence: CASSHLGWSYEQYF. For the CDR3, the DNA is TGCGCCAGCAGCCACCTGGGCTGGTCCTACGAGCAGTACTTC. This chain connects TRBV4-1 to TRBJ2-7; D unresolved. Per the germline V gene, CDR1 is MGHRA and CDR2 is YSYEKL. This CDR3 has 14 amino acids. V lost 3 bases, J lost 1 base, and 10 bases lay in between.

This clone appeared a single time. This rearrangement joins TRBV28 to TRBJ1-5, with 7 bases lining up with TRBD1. This CDR3 is built from 14 residues. J lost 7 bases, V lost 6 bases, and 9 bases had no gene match. Germline V CDR1 and CDR2: MDHEN, SYDVKM. The chain's CDR3 is CASSSDRMDQPQHF. CDR3 bases: TGTGCCAGCAGCTCGGACAGGATGGACCAGCCCCAGCATTTT.

The chain combines TRBV18 with TRBJ1-2, with D possibly TRBD1 on 5 matching bases. The CDR3 contains 15 residues. Germline V gene sequence: CDR1 KGHSH, CDR2 LQKENI. Trimming left V 3 bases short and J 0 bases short, with 11 bases between. The CDR3, as DNA: TGTGCCAGCTCACCCGGGACGGACGCTAACTATGGCTACACCTTC. Amino acid sequence: CASSPGTDANYGYTF. Full variable domain (missing parts from reference TRBV18 and TRBJ1-2): NAGVMQNPRHLVRRRGQEARLRCSPMKGHSHVYWYRQLPEEGLKFMVYLQKENIIDESGMPKERFSAEFPKEGPSILRIQQVVRGDSAAYFCASSPGTDANYGYTFGSGTRLTVV.

This sequence joins TRBV30 and TRBJ2-3, with a weak D call TRBD2 (5 bases). From germline, CDR1 is GTSNPN and CDR2 SVGIG (reference sequence). The CDR3 runs 12 residues. The ends were cut back, 7 bases at V and 5 bases at J, with 13 bases in the middle. The CDR3 loop is CASSAGKDTQYF. CDR3 DNA sequence: TGTGCCTCATCGGCCGGGAAAGATACGCAGTATTTT.

This clone was counted only a few times. The chain couples TRBV10-3 to TRBJ2-7; D uncertain. The CDR3 is made up of 12 amino acids. The V and J ends lost 8 bases and 1 base respectively, with 9 bases between them. Per germline, CDR1 ENHRY and CDR2 SYGVKD. CDR3 loop: CAIQDGSYEQYF. In nucleotides, the CDR3 is TGTGCCATCCAGGACGGATCCTACGAGCAGTACTTC.

The chain has TRBV5-4 and TRBJ1-2, with D hard to call. CDR3 length equals 13 residues. Germline V gene lookup returns CDR1 SGHNT and CDR2 YYREEE (reference sequence). V lost 4 bases, J lost 3 bases, and 10 bases lay in between. The CDR3 spells CASSDNRDYGYTF. The CDR3 DNA is TGTGCCAGCAGCGATAACAGAGACTATGGCTACACCTTC.

The J gene is TRBJ2-6, the V gene TRBV21-1; the table's D call, TRBD1, has no DNA check behind it. TRBV21-1 counts as a pseudogene. The CDR3 loop spans 17 amino acids. The CDR3 sequence: CASSRRTVLSGANVLTF. CDR3 bases: TGTGCCAGCAGCCGAAGGACAGTCCTCTCTGGGGCCAACGTCCTGACTTTC.

This chain links TRBV4-1 with TRBJ2-7; TRBD1 is a possible D gene (6 bases). The CDR3 covers 13 residues. V was shortened by 3 bases and J by 3 bases, with 9 bases between the two germline ends. The germline CDR1 and CDR2 sequences are MGHRA and YSYEKL. CDR3 coding DNA: TGCGCCAGCAGCCAGGCGGACAGCTACGAGCAGTACTTC. Protein: CASSQADSYEQYF.

The V call is TRBV30, the J call TRBJ2-3; 7 nucleotides align to TRBD2. Unmatched junction bases numbered 6, after V lost 2 bases and J lost 1 base. CDR1 is GTSNPN and CDR2 is SVGIG in the germline V gene (reference sequence). The CDR3 length is 15 residues. The CDR3 loop is CAWSSGAGGTDTQYF. In DNA form, the CDR3 reads TGTGCCTGGAGTTCCGGGGCGGGAGGCACAGATACGCAGTATTTT.

The chain has TRBV7-2 and TRBJ1-5; unclear D gene. The germline V gene has CDR1 SGHTA and CDR2 FQGNSA. Trimming cost V 5 bases and J 7 bases, with 9 bases left between them. The CDR3 is made up of 12 amino acids. Written as DNA, the CDR3 is TGTGCCAGCAGCCCCTATAAGCAGCCCCAGCATTTT. Residues: CASSPYKQPQHF.

V and J are TRBV7-9 and TRBJ2-1; TRBD1 aligns across 8 bases. V gave up 6 bases and J gave up 7 bases; unmatched junction bases: 20. CDR3 length: 18 residues. The V gene's germline CDR1 is SEHNR and CDR2 FQNEAQ (reference sequence). CDR3 region: CASSNTPLGQDLGNEQFF. The CDR3 nucleotides read TGTGCCAGCAGTAACACCCCCCTGGGACAGGACTTAGGGAATGAGCAGTTCTTC.

This clone has only one observation. The V and J genes are TRBV19 and TRBJ1-1; D perhaps matches TRBD1 (6 bases). Trimming took 6 bases from V and 0 from J, leaving 20 bases between them. This CDR3 has 17 residues. Looked up from germline, CDR1 is LNHDA and CDR2 is SQIVND (reference sequence). CDR3 residues: CASSGGTRRFMNTEAFF. The CDR3 coding sequence is TGTGCCAGTAGCGGGGGGACACGGCGCTTTATGAACACTGAAGCTTTCTTT.

This chain joins TRBV18 and TRBJ1-3; the D gene is possibly TRBD1 (5 bases). There are 15 residues in the CDR3. The germline gives CDR1 KGHSH, CDR2 LQKENI. Between the trimmed V and J ends, which lost 6 bases and 0 bases, there was a span of 12 bases. The CDR3: CASSGTWNSGNTIYF. The CDR3 nucleotides read TGTGCCAGCTCCGGGACGTGGAACTCTGGAAACACCATATATTTT.

The V and J genes are TRBV10-1 and TRBJ2-7, with D maybe TRBD1 (5 bases). The CDR3 has 13 amino acids. Germline V gene lookup returns CDR1 WNHNN and CDR2 SYGVQD (reference sequence). Trimming removed 5 bases from V and 6 bases from J, with 14 bases in between. In nucleotides, the CDR3 is TGCGCCAGCAGTAAAGGACAAACGGGCGAGCAGTACTTC. Its protein is CASSKGQTGEQYF.

CDR3 DNA: TGTGCCAGCAGCTCGACTGCACCGGGACTATTGCACAATGAGCAGTTCTTC. Protein product: CASSSTAPGLLHNEQFF. This chain uses TRBV7-2 with TRBJ2-1; 7 bases fit TRBD2. The CDR3 contains 17 residues. V shed 4 bases and J 5 bases; nucleotides not matched to a gene: 14. Per the germline V gene, CDR1 is SGHTA and CDR2 is FQGNSA.

The CDR3 loop is CAWSIRENTEAFF. Written as DNA, the CDR3 is TGTGCCTGGAGTATTAGGGAGAACACTGAAGCTTTCTTT. The gene calls are TRBV30 and TRBJ1-1; D gene ambiguous. Germline V lookup: CDR1 GTSNPN, CDR2 SVGIG (reference sequence). Trimming shortened V by 2 bases and J by 1 base, and 8 bases separated the two germline ends. This CDR3 is 13 amino acids long.

The V call is TRBV10-1, the J call TRBJ1-2; D call uncertain. Germline CDR1 reads WNHNN; CDR2 reads SYGVQD (reference sequence). The CDR3 has 13 amino acids. Deletions cut 4 bases from V and 0 bases from J, with 6 bases between. The CDR3 here is CASSGAANYGYTF. DNA for the CDR3: TGCGCCAGCAGTGGGGCAGCTAACTATGGCTACACCTTC.